The source of this T cell receptor beta chain is a study of cytomegalovirus exposure and HLA in healthy donors. Regarding the study as a whole: After further analysis at a later stage, roughly 16,000 TCR beta sequences were associated with HLA alleles at 0.05 false discovery rate.

PCR was performed using 60 Vbeta and 13 Jbeta primers. The data were produced by immunoSEQ multiplex PCR, yet TCRdb's version contains in-frame clones alone and is incomplete. The sample records roughly 100,000 clones, 82% being singletons. Points on this clone: Its antigen is not identified.

The CDR3 covers 17 residues. V dropped 4 bases and J dropped 8; count of bases not matched to a gene: 16. Per the germline V gene, CDR1 is MGHRA and CDR2 is YSYEKL. The chain carries TRBV4-1 and TRBJ1-2; 10 bases are shared with TRBD1. The material sequenced was PBMCs. This TCR was recovered from a man aged 45-65 years in good health and CMV-seronegative. The CDR3 here is CASSPKGDRGDYRGYTF. CDR3 sequence (DNA): TGCGCCAGCAGCCCGAAGGGGGACAGGGGAGATTACAGGGGCTACACCTTC.